What follows describes a single T cell receptor beta chain. As yet, its antigen is unknown. After removal of 3 bases from V and 5 bases from J, the junction contained 6 bases not matched to a gene. This CDR3 region has 14 residues. The V gene's germline CDR1 is MGHDK and CDR2 SYGVNS. Stated treatment: oral pan-JAK inhibitor, 5-10 mg twice daily. The sample belongs to a study of CD8+ T cells in alopecia areata. Study conclusions and caveats: Unlike in mice, where it was clearer, TCR sharing across patients was less clear, possibly HLA-related.

cDNA reverse transcribed from extracted RNA served as the sequencing template. Here immunoSEQ multiplex PCR was the method, and the copy in TCRdb shows in-frame clones only, minus some. The sample comprises about 290,000 clones, roughly 60% of which are singletons, and more than 1.5% rests with the top ten. V usage is TRBV25-1 and J usage is TRBJ2-5; 7 nucleotides agree with TRBD2. This receptor was identified in a human donor with alopecia areata. The sequencing here drew on CD4+ T cells sorted from blood, taken at week 24, from a patient treated with tofacitinib. The chain's CDR3 is CASSETGGGETQYF. The CDR3 DNA is TGTGCCAGCAGTGAGACGGGGGGTGGGGAGACCCAGTACTTC.